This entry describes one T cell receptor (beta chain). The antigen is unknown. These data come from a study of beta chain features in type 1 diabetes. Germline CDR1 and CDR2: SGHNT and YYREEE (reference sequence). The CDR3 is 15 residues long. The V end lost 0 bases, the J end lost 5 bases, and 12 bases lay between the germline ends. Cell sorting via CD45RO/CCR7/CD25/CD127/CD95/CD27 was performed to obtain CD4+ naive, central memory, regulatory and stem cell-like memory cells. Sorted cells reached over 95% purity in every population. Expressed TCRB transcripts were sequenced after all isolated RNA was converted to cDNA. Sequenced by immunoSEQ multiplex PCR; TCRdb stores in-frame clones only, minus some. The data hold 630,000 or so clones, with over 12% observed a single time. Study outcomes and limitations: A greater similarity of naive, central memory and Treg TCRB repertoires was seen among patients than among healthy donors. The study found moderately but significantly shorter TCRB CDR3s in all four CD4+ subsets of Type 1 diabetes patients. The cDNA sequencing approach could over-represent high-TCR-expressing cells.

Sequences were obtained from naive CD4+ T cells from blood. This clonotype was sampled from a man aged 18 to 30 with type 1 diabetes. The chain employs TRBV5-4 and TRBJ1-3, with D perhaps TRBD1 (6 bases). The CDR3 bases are TGTGCCAGCAGCTTGGCCGATACAGGGCGAAACACCATATATTTT. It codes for CASSLADTGRNTIYF.